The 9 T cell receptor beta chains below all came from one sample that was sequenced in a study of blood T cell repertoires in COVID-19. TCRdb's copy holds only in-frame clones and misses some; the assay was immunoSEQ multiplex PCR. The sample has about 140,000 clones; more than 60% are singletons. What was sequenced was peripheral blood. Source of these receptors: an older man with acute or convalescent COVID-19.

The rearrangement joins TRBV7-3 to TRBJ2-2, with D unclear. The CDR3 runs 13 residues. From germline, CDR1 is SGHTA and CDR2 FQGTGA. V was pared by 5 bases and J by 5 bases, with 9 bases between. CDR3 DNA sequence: TGTGCCAGCAGCAACCCAGGAACCGGGGAGCTGTTTTTT. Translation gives CASSNPGTGELFF.

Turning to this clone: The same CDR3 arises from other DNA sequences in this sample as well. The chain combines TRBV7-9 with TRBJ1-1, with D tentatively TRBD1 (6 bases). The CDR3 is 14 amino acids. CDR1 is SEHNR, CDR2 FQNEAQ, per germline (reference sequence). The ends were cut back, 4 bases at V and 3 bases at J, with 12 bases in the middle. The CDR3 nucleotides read TGTGCCAGCAGCTCTGGGGACACCTACACTGAAGCTTTCTTT. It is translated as CASSSGDTYTEAFF.

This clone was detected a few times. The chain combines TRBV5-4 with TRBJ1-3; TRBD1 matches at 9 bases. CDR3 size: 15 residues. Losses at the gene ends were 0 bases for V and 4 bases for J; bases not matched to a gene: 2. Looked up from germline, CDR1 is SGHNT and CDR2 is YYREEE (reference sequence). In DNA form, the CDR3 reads TGTGCCAGCAGCTTGGGGGGACAGGGAGGAAACACCATATATTTT. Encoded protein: CASSLGGQGGNTIYF.

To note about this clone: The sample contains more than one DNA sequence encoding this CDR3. Here the CDR3 DNA reads TGTGCCAGCAGTCTTCAGGGCGGCGATCAGCCCCAGCATTTT. It translates to CASSLQGGDQPQHF. The chain is built from TRBV2 and TRBJ1-5; a weak D match, TRBD1 (5 bases). The V end lost 5 bases, the J end lost 5 bases, and 13 bases lay between the germline ends. Germline-derived CDR1 and CDR2 are SNHLY and FYNNEI. The CDR3 spans 14 residues.

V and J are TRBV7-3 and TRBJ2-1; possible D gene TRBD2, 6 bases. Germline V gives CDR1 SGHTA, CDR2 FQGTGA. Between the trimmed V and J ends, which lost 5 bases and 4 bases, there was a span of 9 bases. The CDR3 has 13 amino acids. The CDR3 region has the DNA TGTGCCAGCAGCGTACTAGCATACAATGAGCAGTTCTTC. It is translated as CASSVLAYNEQFF. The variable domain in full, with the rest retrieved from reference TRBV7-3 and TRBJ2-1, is GAGVSQTPSNKVTEKGKYVELRCDPISGHTALYWYRQSLGQGPEFLIYFQGTGAADDSGLPNDRFFAVRPEGSVSTLKIQRTERGDSAVYLCASSVLAYNEQFFGPGTRLTVL.

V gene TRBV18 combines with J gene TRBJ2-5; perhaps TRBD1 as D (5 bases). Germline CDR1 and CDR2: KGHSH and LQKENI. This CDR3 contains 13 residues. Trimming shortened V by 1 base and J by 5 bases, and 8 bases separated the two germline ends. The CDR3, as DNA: TGTGCCAGCTCACCACAGGGGTCGGAGACCCAGTACTTC. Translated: CASSPQGSETQYF.

In DNA, the CDR3 is TGTGCCAGCAGCTTAATGTCAACAGTACCTTCATTCGGCTACACCTTC. Translating it yields CASSLMSTVPSFGYTF. V usage is TRBV7-2 and J usage is TRBJ1-2; D is uncertain. V was shortened by 2 bases and J by 8 bases, with 21 bases between the two germline ends. The CDR3 length is 16 residues. Germline values: CDR1 SGHTA, CDR2 FQGNSA. Drawing the rest from reference TRBV7-2 and TRBJ1-2, the complete variable domain is GAGVSQSPSNKVTEKGKDVELRCDPISGHTALYWYRQSLGQGLEFLIYFQGNSAPDKSGLPSDRFSAERTGGSVSTLTIQRTQQEDSAVYLCASSLMSTVPSFGYTFGSGTRLTVV.

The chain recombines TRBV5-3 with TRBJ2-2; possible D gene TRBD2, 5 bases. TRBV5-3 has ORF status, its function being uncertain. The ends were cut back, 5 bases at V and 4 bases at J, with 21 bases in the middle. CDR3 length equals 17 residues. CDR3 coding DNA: TGTGCCAGAAGTCCTCGAGGTAGAGGGCCCTGCACCGGGGAGCTGTTTTTT. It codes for CARSPRGRGPCTGELFF.

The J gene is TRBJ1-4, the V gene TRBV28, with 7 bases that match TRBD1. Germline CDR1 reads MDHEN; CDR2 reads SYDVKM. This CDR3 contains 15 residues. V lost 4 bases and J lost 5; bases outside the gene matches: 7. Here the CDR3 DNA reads TGTGCCAGCAGTTCCTTGACAGGGACGAATGAAAAACTGTTTTTT. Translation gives CASSSLTGTNEKLFF. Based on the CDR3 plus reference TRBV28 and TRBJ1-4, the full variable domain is DVKVTQSSRYLVKRTGEKVFLECVQDMDHENMFWYRQDPGLGLRLIYFSYDVKMKEKGDIPEGYSVSREKKERFSLILESASTNQTSMYLCASSSLTGTNEKLFFGSGTQLSVL.